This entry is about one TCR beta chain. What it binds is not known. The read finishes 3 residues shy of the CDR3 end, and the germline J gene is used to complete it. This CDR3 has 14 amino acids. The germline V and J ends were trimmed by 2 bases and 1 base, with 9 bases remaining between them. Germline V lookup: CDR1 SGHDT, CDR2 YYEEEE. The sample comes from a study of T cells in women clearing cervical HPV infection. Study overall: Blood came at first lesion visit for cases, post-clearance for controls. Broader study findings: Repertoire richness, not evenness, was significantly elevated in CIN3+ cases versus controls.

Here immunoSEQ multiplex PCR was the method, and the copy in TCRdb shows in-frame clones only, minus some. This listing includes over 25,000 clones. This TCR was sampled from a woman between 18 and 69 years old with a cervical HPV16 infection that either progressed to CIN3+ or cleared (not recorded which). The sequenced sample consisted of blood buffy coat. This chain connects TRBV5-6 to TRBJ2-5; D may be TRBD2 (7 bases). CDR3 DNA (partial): TGTGCCAGCAGCTTAGGGGGGGTCCAAGAGACC. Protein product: CASSLGGVQET. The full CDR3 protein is CASSLGGVQETQYF. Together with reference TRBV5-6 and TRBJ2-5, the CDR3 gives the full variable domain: DAGVTQSPTHLIKTRGQQVTLRCSPKSGHDTVSWYQQALGQGPQFIFQYYEEEERQRGNFPDRFSGHQFPNYSSELNVNALLLGDSALYLCASSLGGVQETQYFGPGTRLLVL.